This T cell receptor (beta chain) derives from a study of response to subunit inactivated influenza vaccine (dated by TCRdb to about 2018). Study-wide context: Deep quantitative profiling of the T cell receptor repertoire was used in the study to follow responses to a trivalent subunit inactivated influenza vaccine.

Broader findings and caveats from the paper: The authors suggested that each seasonal influenza vaccination may recruit only a limited number of new T cells.

Of note for this clonotype: Its antigen specificity is not known. Per-base quality was not reported, and no clone a single base away is much larger than it.

Preparation of the library involved RT-PCR. The instrument given in TCRdb is Illumina HiSeq 2500. TCRdb's own reprocessing of the public reads used fastp at Q25 and MiXCR and kept productive beta chains. Each entry merges the rows of one CDR3 protein and shows their most common DNA and genes. The sample includes 530,000 or so distinct CDR3 sequences, with 14% observed a single time. Together, the top ten hold around 10% of the sample. Taken from cysteine to phenylalanine, the CDR3 has 15 residues. Only CDR3 DNA remains: 45 bases, in frame from the first base. The source is a man between 45 and 60 years old who received an inactivated influenza vaccine. Donor details come from another sample of the same person, matched by shared clones. The rearrangement joined TRBV12-2 to TRBJ1-2. TRBV12-2 is given as a pseudogene. Source: PBMCs from blood, taken 11 to 12 days after vaccination. The nucleotides are TGTGCAAGTCGTACGCACTCCGGGGGGGCAGGAGGCTACACCTTC. It is translated as CASRTHSGGAGGYTF.